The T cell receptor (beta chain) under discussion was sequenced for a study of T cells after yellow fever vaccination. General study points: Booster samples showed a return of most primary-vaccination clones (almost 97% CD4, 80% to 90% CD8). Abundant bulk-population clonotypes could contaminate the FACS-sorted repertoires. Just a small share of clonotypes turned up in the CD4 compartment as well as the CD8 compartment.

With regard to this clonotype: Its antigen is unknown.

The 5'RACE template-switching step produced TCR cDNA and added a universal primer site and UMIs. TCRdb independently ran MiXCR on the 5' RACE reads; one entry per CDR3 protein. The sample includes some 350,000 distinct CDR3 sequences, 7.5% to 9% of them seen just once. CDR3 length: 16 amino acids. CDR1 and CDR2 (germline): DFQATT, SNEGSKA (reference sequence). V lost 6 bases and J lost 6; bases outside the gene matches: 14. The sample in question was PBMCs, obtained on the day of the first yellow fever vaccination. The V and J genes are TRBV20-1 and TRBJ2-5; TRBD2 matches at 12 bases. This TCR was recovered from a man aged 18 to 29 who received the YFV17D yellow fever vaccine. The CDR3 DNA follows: TGCAGTGCAATCTCTAGCGGGGGGGCCCCCGGTAAGACCCAGTACTTC. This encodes CSAISSGGAPGKTQYF.